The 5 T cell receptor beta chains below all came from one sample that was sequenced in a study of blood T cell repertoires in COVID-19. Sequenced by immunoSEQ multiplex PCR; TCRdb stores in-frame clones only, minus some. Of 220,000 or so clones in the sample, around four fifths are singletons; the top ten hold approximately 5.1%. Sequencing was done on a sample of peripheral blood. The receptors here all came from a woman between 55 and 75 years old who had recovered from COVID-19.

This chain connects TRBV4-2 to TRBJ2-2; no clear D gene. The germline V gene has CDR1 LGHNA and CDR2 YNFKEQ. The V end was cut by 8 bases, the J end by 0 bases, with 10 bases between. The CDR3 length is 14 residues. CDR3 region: CASPRSANTGELFF. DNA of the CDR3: TGTGCCAGCCCGCGGTCAGCGAACACCGGGGAGCTGTTTTTT.

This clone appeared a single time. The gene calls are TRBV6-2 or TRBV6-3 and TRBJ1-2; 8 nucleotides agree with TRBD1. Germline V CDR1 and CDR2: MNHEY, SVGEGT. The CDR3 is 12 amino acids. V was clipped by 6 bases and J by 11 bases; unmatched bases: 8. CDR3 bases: TGTGCCAGCAGCTTAACTACAGGGGGGTACACCTTC. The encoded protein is CASSLTTGGYTF.

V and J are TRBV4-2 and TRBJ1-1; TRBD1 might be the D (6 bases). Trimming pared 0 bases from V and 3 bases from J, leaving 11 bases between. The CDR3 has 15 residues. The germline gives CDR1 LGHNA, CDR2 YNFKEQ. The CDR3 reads CASSQDPRGYTEAFF. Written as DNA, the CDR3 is TGTGCCAGCAGCCAAGACCCCAGGGGTTACACTGAAGCTTTCTTT.

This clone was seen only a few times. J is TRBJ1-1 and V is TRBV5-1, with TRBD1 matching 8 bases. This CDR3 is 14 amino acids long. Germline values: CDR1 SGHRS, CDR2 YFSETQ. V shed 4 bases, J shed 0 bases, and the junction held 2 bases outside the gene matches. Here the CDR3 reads CASSPGGMNTEAFF. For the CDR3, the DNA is TGCGCCAGCAGCCCAGGGGGCATGAACACTGAAGCTTTCTTT.

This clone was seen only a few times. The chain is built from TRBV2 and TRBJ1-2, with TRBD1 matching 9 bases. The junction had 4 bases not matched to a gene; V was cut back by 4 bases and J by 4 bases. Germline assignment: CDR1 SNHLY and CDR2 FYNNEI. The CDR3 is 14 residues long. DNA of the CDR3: TGTGCCAGCAGTGGAACAGGGGGCGGCTATGGCTACACCTTC. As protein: CASSGTGGGYGYTF. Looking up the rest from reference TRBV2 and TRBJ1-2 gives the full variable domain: EPEVTQTPSHQVTQMGQEVILRCVPISNHLYFYWYRQILGQKVEFLVSFYNNEISEKSEIFDDQFSVERPDGSNFTLKIRSTKLEDSAMYFCASSGTGGGYGYTFGSGTRLTVV.